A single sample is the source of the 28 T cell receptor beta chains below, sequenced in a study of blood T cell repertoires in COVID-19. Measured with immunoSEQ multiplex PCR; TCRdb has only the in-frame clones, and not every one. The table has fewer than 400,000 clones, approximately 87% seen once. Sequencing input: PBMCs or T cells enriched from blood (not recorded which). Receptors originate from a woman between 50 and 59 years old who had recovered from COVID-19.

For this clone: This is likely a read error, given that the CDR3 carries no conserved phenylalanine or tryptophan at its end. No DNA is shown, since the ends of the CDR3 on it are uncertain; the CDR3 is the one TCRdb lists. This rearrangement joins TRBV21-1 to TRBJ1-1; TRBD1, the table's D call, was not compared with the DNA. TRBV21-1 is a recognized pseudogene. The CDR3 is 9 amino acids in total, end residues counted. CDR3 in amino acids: CASSKRQGL.

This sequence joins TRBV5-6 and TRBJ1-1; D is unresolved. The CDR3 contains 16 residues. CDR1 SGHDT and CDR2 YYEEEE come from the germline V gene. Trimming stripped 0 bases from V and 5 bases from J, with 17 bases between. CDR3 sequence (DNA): TGTGCCAGCAGCTTGGCAACTAAACTTGTCCGAACTGAAGCTTTCTTT. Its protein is CASSLATKLVRTEAFF.

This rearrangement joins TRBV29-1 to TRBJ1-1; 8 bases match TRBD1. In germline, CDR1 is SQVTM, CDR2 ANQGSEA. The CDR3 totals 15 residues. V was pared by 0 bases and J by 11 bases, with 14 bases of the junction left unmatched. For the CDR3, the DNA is TGCAGCGTTGAAGATAGGGGACAGGCTAATCCCCGGGCTTTCTTT. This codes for CSVEDRGQANPRAFF.

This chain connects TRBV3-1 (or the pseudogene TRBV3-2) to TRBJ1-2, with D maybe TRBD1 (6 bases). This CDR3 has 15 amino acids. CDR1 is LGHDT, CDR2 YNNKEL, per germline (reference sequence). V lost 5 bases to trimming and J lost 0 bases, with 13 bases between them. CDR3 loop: CASSSPDSPNYGYTF. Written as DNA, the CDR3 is TGTGCCAGCAGCTCCCCGGACAGTCCTAACTATGGCTACACCTTC.

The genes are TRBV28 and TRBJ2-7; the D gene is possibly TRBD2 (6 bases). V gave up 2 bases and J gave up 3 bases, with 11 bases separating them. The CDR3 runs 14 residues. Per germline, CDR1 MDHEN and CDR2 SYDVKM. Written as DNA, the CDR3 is TGTGCCAGCAGTTTACTTTCGGGGGACTACGAGCAGTACTTC. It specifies CASSLLSGDYEQYF.

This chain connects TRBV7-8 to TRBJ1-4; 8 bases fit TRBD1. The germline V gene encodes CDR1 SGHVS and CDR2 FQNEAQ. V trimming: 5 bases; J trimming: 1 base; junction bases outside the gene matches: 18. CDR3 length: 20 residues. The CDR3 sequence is CASSPSGTGMLIGTNEKLFF. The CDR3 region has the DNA TGTGCCAGCAGCCCCTCCGGGACAGGAATGTTAATTGGAACTAATGAAAAACTGTTTTTT.

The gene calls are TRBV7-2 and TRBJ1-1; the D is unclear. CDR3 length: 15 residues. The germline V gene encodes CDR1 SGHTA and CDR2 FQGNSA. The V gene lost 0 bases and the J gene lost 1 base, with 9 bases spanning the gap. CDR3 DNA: TGTGCCAGCAGCTTAGCCCCCGGGTGGAACACTGAAGCTTTCTTT. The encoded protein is CASSLAPGWNTEAFF.

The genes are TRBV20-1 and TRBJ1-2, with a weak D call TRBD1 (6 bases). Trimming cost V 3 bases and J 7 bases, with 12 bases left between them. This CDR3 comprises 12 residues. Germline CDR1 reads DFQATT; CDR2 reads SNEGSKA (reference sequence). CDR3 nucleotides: TGCAGTGCTAGTTCAGGGGCTCCTGGCTACACCTTC. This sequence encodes CSASSGAPGYTF.

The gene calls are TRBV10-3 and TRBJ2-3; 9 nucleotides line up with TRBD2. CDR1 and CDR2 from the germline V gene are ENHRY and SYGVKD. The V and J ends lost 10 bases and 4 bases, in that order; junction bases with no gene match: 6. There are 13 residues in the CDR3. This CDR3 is CATLAGAADTQYF. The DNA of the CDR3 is TGTGCCACTTTAGCGGGGGCAGCAGATACGCAGTATTTT.

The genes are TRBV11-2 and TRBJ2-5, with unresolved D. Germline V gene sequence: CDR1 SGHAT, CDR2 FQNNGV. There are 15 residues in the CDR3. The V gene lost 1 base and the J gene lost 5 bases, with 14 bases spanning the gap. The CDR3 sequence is CASSLAGRHAETQYF. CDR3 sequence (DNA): TGTGCCAGCAGCTTAGCGGGTAGGCACGCGGAGACCCAGTACTTC.

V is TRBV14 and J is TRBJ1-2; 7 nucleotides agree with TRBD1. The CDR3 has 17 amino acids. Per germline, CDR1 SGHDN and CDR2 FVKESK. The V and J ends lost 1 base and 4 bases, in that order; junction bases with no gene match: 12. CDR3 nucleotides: TGTGCCAGCAGCCAAGCACCAGGGACAGCTCCGGGCTATGGCTACACCTTC. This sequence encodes CASSQAPGTAPGYGYTF.

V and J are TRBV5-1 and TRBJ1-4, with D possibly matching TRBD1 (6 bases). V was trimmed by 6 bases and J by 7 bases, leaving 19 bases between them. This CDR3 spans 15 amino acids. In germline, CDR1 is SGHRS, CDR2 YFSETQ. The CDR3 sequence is CASTQKGGEREKLFF. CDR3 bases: TGCGCCAGCACCCAAAAAGGGGGTGAACGTGAAAAACTGTTTTTT.

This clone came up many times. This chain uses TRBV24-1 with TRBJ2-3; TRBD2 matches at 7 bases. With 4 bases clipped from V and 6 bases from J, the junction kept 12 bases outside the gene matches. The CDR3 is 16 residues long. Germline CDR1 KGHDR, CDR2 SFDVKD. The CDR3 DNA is TGTGCCACCAGTGAGGAAAAAAGCGGGGTATCGGATACGCAGTATTTT. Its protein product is CATSEEKSGVSDTQYF.

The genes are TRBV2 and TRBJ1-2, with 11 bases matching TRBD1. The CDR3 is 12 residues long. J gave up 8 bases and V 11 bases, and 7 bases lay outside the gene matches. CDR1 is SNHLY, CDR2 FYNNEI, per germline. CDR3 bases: TGTGCCTCCCGGACAGGGGGCGGCGGCTACACCTTC. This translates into CASRTGGGGYTF.

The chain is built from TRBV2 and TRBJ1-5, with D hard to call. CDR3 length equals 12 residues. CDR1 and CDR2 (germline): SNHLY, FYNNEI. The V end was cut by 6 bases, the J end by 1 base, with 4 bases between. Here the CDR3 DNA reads TGTGCCAGCAGGACAAGCAATCAGCCCCAGCATTTT. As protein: CASRTSNQPQHF.

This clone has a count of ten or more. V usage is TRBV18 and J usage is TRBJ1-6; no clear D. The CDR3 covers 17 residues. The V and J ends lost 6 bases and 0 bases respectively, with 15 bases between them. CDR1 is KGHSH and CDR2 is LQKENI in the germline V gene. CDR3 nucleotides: TGTGCCAGCTCGCCTGGGCTCATGAGCTCCTATAATTCACCCCTCCACTTT. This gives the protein CASSPGLMSSYNSPLHF.

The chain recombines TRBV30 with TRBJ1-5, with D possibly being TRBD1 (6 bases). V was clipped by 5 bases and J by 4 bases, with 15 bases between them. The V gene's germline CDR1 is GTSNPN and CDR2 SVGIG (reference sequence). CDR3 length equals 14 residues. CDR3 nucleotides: TGTGCCTGGGGTCGGACAGTTGGTAATCAGCCCCAGCATTTT. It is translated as CAWGRTVGNQPQHF.

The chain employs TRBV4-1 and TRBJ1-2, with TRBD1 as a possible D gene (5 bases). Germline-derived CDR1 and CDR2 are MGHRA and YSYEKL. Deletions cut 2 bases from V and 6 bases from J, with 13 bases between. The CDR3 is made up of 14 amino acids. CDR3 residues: CASSQSRGVDGYTF. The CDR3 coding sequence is TGCGCCAGCAGCCAATCACGGGGGGTTGATGGCTACACCTTC.

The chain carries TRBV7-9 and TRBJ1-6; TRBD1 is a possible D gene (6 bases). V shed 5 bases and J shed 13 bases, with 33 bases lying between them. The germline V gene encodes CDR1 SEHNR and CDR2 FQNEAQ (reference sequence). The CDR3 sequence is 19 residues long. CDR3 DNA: TGTGCCAGCAGCCTCGGCGAACAGAAGTCGGGCAGGGGCAAGGCGCCCCTCCACTTT. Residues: CASSLGEQKSGRGKAPLHF. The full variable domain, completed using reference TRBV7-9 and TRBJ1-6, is DTGVSQNPRHKITKRGQNVTFRCDPISEHNRLYWYRQTLGQGPEFLTYFQNEAQLEKSRLLSDRFSAERPKGSFSTLEIQRTEQGDSAMYLCASSLGEQKSGRGKAPLHFGNGTRLTVT.

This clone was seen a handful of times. The CDR3 spells CSVGGDPEAFF. The CDR3 nucleotides are TGCAGCGTTGGGGGGGATCCTGAAGCTTTCTTT. The chain combines TRBV29-1 with TRBJ1-1; possibly TRBD1 for D (5 bases). The germline V gene encodes CDR1 SQVTM and CDR2 ANQGSEA. This CDR3 is 11 amino acids long. Between the trimmed V and J ends, which lost 4 bases and 6 bases, there was a span of 9 bases.

Written as DNA, the CDR3 is TGTGCCAGCAGCCCGTCATCACTAGGCTGGGAGTCGGAGACCCAGTACTTC. It specifies CASSPSSLGWESETQYF. The V call is TRBV3-1 (or the pseudogene TRBV3-2), the J call TRBJ2-5; possible D gene TRBD2, 5 bases. Trimming pared 4 bases from V and 5 bases from J, leaving 23 bases between. CDR3 size: 17 residues. Germline V lookup: CDR1 LGHDT, CDR2 YNNKEL (reference sequence).

The CDR3 DNA reads TGTGCCAGCAGTTATGACAGGGAAAGCTCTGGAAACACCATATATTTT. Residues: CASSYDRESSGNTIYF. This chain uses TRBV6-6 with TRBJ1-3, with TRBD1 identical over 7 bases. The germline V gene encodes CDR1 MNHNY and CDR2 SVGAGI (reference sequence). V lost 3 bases to trimming and J lost 0 bases; unmatched junction nucleotides: 5. The CDR3 consists of 16 residues.

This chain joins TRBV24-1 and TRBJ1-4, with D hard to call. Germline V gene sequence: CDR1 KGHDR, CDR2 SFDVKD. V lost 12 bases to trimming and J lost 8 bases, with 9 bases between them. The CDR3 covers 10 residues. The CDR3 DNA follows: TGTGCCCCCCGGTGGGAAAAACTGTTTTTT. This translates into CAPRWEKLFF.

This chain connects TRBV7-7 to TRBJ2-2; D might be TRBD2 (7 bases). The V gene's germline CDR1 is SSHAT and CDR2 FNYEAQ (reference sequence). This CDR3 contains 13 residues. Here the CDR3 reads CALLQGGTGELFF. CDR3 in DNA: TGTGCTTTACTACAGGGAGGGACCGGGGAGCTGTTTTTT.

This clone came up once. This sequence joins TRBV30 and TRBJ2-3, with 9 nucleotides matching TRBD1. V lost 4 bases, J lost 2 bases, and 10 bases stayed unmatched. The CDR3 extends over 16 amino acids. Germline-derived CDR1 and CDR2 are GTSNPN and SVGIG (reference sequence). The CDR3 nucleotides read TGTGCCTGGAACCGGGGACAGGGCCCTTCCACAGATACGCAGTATTTT. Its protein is CAWNRGQGPSTDTQYF.

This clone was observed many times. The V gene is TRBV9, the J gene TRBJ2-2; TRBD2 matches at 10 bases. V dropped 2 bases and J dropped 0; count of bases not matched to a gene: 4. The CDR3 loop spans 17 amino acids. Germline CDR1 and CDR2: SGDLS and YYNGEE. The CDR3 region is CASSVQLAGPNTGELFF. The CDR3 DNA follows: TGTGCCAGCAGCGTTCAACTAGCGGGACCGAACACCGGGGAGCTGTTTTTT. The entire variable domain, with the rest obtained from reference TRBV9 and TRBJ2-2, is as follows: DSGVTQTPKHLITATGQRVTLRCSPRSGDLSVYWYQQSLDQGLQFLIQYYNGEERAKGNILERFSAQQFPDLHSELNLSSLELGDSALYFCASSVQLAGPNTGELFFGEGSRLTVL.

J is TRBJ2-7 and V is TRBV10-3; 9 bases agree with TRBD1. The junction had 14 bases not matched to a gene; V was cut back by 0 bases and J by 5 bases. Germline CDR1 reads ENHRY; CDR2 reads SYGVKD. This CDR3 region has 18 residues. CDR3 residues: CAISESWGQGLFPDEQYF. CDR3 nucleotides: TGTGCCATCAGTGAGTCGTGGGGACAGGGACTTTTTCCGGACGAGCAGTACTTC.

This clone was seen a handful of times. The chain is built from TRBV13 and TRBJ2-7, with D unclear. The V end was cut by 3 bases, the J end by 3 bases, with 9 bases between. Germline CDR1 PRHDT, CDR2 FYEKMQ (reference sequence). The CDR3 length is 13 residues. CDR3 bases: TGTGCCAGCAGCTTTGCAGGCGTCTACGAGCAGTACTTC. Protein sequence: CASSFAGVYEQYF.